This T cell receptor (beta chain) originates from a study of T cells in localized non-small cell lung cancer. The CDR3 runs to 11 residues. V lost 3 bases, J lost 7 bases, and 6 bases lay in between. The V gene's germline CDR1 is LNHDA and CDR2 SQIVND (reference sequence). Repertoires were generated with immunoSEQ multiplex PCR, while TCRdb's copy carries only in-frame clones and drops some. The sample carries some 880 clones, 20% to 25% recorded once. General study results and limits: The study linked higher blood T cell density to longer overall survival. Analysis by sequencing included only one tumor region, so heterogeneity remains possible. The study detected a median about 60 of the top 100 tumor clones in adjacent lung.

This clone was detected a few times. What it recognizes is unknown. In each case, adjacent lung free of atypia was taken at least 2 cm from the tumor margin. The chain has TRBV19 and TRBJ1-1; D gene uncertain. The sample here was normal lung tissue next to the tumor, taken before any cancer treatment. The clonotype comes from a man between 40 and 69 years old with stage I lung adenocarcinoma. CDR3 sequence: CASSIGVEAFF. CDR3 bases: TGTGCCAGTAGTATTGGAGTTGAAGCTTTCTTT.